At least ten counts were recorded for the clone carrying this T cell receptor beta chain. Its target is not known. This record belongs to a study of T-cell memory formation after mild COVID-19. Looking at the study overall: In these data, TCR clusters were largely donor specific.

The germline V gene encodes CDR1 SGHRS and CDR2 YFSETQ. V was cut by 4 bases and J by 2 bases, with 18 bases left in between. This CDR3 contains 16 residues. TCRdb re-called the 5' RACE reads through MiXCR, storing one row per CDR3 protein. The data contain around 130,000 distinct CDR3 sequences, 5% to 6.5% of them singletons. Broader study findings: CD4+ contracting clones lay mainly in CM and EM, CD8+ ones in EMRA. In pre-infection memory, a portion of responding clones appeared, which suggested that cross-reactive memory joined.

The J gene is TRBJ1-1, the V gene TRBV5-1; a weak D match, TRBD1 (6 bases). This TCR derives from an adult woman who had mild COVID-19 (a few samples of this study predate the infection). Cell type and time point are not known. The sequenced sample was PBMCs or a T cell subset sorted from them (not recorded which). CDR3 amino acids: CASSLGPLGQNTEAFF. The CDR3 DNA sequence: TGCGCCAGCAGCCTGGGCCCTCTGGGACAAAACACTGAAGCTTTCTTT.